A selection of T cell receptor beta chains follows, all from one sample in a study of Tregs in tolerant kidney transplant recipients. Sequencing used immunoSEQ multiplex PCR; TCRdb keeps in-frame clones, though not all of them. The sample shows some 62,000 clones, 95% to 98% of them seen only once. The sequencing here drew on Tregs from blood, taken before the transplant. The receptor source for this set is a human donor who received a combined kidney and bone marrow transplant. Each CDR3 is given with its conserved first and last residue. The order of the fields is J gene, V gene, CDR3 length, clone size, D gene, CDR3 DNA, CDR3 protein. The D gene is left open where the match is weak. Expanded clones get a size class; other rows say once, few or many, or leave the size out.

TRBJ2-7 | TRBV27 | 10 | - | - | TGTGCCAGCGGGAGGTTCGAGCAGTACTTC | CASGRFEQYF
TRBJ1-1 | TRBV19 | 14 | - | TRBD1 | TGTGCCAGTAGTTTAACCGGGACAGGGCCTAGCGCTTTCTTT | CASSLTGTGPSAFF
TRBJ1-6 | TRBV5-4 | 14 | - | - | TGTGCCAGCAGCAGGGACTTAACTAATTCACCCCTCCACTTT | CASSRDLTNSPLHF
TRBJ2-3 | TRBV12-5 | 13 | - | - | TGTGCTAGTGGTTTGTATCTCGCAGATACGCAGTATTTT | CASGLYLADTQYF
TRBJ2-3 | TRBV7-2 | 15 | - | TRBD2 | TGTGCCAGCAAACCGGGACTAGCGGGAGCAGATACGCAGTATTTT | CASKPGLAGADTQYF
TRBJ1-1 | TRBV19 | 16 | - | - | TGTGCCAGTAGTCGGGCAGGTGGAAGGGGGAACACTGAAGCTTTCTTT | CASSRAGGRGNTEAFF
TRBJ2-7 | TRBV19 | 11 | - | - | TGTGCCAGTAGTAATAGTGAAAAGCAGTACTTC | CASSNSEKQYF
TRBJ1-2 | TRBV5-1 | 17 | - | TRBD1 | TGCGCCAGCAGCCCATTCGGGACAGGGGGCGATTTCTATGGCTACACCTTC | CASSPFGTGGDFYGYTF
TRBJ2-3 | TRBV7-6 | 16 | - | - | TGTGCCAGCAGCCCTAGGCCCCCCGGAGGAACAGATACGCAGTATTTT | CASSPRPPGGTDTQYF
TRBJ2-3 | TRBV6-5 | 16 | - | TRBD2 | TGTGCCAGCAGTTACGGACTAGCGGGAGGCGCAGATACGCAGTATTTT | CASSYGLAGGADTQYF
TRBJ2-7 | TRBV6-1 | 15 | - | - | TGTGCCAGCAGTGAAGCGGGAAGGGGCTGGTACGAGCAGTACTTC | CASSEAGRGWYEQYF
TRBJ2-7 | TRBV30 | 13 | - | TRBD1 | TGTGCCTGGACCCCAGGGACAGTATACGAGCAGTACTTC | CAWTPGTVYEQYF
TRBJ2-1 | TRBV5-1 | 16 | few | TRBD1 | TGCGCCAGTTCCGTGGGGAGGACAGGGGGCGACGATGAGCAGTTCTTC | CASSVGRTGGDDEQFF
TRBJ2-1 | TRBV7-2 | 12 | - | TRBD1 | TGTGCCAGCAGCCGACAGGGTAGAGAGCAGTTCTTC | CASSRQGREQFF
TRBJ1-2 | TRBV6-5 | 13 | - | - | TGTGCCAGCAACGACGACAGACCCTATGGCTACACCTTC | CASNDDRPYGYTF
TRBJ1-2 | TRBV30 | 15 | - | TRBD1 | TGTGCCTGCACTGCACTGACAGGGCCTAACTATGGCTACACCTTC | CACTALTGPNYGYTF
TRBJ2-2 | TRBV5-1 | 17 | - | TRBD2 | TGCGCCAGCAGCCCGCTAGCGGGGGGGCCGGTCACCGGGGAGCTGTTTTTT | CASSPLAGGPVTGELFF
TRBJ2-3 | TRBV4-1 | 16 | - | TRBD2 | TGCGCCAGCAGCCAAGACCCAGCGGGGGGCCGGGATACGCAGTATTTT | CASSQDPAGGRDTQYF
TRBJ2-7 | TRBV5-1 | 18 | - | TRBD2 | TGCGCCAGCAGCTTTGGCCAGCTCGCCGGCGGGAGTCTGGAAGAGCAGTACTTC | CASSFGQLAGGSLEEQYF
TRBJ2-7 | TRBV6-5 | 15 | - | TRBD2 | TGTGCCAGCAGTAGGAGCGGGAGTGGGGCCTACGAGCAGTACTTC | CASSRSGSGAYEQYF
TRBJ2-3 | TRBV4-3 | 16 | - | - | TGCGCCAGCAGCCAAGGACTATCCGGGAGCACAGATACGCAGTATTTT | CASSQGLSGSTDTQYF
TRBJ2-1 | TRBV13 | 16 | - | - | TGTGCCAGCAGCTTCCAACAGGGTACCACGTACAATGAGCAGTTCTTC | CASSFQQGTTYNEQFF
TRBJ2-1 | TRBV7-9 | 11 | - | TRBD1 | TGTGCCAGCAGCTTGTGGGACAGGGTTTTCTTC | CASSLWDRVFF
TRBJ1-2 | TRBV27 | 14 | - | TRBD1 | TGTGCCAGCAAGGTGACAGGGTCTAACTATGGCTACACCTTC | CASKVTGSNYGYTF
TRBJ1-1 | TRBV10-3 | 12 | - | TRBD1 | TGTGCCATCACCGGACAGGGAACTGAAGCTTTCTTT | CAITGQGTEAFF
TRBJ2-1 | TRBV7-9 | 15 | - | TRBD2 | TGTGCCAGCAGCAACCCGGGACTAGCCTACAATGAGCAGTTCTTC | CASSNPGLAYNEQFF
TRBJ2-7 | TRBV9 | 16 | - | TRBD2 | TGTGCCAGCAGCGAAGAACCGGGACTAGCGGGAGGCGAGCAGTACTTC | CASSEEPGLAGGEQYF
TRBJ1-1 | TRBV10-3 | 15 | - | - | TGTGCCATCAGTGAGTCTCACGGGACATATACTGAAGCTTTCTTT | CAISESHGTYTEAFF
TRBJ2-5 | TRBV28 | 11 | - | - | TGTGCCAGCTGCTACCGGGAGACCCAGTACTTC | CASCYRETQYF
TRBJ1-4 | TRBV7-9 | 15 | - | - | TGTGCCAGCAGCGCTTCTCGAAGAGGGGGTGAAAAACTGTTTTTT | CASSASRRGGEKLFF
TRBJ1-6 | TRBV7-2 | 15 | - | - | TGTGCCAGCAGCTTTGTGTTACAGGGAGATTCACCCCTCCACTTT | CASSFVLQGDSPLHF
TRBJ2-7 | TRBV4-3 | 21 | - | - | TGCGCCAGCAGCCAAGATCTGGGGGGAATAGACCCTACGAGTAGCCTATACGAGCAGTACTTC | CASSQDLGGIDPTSSLYEQYF
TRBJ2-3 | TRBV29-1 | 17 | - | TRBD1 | TGCAGCGGGGAGACAGGGGGCAAAGGGAGGGCGACAGATACGCAGTATTTT | CSGETGGKGRATDTQYF
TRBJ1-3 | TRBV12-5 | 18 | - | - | TGTGCTAGTGGTTTGGTGACAGCCCGTTACGGCTACGGAAACACCATATATTTT | CASGLVTARYGYGNTIYF
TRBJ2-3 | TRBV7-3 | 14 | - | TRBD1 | TGTGCCAGCAGCGCAACAGGGGGCGAGGATACGCAGTATTTT | CASSATGGEDTQYF
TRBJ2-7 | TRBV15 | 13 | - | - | TGTGCCACCAGCAGAGATCGGGGGAGACGGCAGTACTTC | CATSRDRGRRQYF